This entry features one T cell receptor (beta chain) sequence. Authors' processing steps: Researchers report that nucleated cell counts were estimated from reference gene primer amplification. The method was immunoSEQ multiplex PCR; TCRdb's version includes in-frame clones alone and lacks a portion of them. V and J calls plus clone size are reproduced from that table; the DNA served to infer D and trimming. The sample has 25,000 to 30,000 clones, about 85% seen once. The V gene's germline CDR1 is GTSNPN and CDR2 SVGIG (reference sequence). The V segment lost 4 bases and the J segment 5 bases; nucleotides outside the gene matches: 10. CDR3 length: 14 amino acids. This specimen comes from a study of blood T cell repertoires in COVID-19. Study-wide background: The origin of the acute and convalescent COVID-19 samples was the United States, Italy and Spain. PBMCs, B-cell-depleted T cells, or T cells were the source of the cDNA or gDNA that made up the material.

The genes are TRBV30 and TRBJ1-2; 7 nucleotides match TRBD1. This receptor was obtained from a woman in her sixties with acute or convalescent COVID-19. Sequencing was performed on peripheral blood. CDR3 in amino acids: CAWTLDRLGYGYTF. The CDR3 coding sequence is TGTGCCTGGACCCTGGACAGGTTAGGTTATGGCTACACCTTC.